The 27 T cell receptor beta chains in this list originate from one sample, sequenced in a study of low-dose radiotherapy and immunotherapy resistance in tumors. First-strand cDNA used TRAV- and TRBV-specific primers, covering alpha and beta chains. A roughly 19-cycle PCR with a constant-region primer and V-primer adapter amplified TCRs. TCRdb called the reads again in MiXCR, with one record for every CDR3 protein. The sample gives about 64,000 distinct CDR3 sequences, less than 30% of which show up once; under 7% is in the top ten. Time point defined: before trial treatment. Sequenced material: PBMCs, taken before treatment. These receptors originate from a male donor with rectosigmoid adenocarcinoma.

This clonotype was counted many times. V and J are TRBV6-2 or TRBV6-3 and TRBJ1-1; D unclear. This CDR3 is 12 amino acids long. Germline lookup yields CDR1 MNHEY and CDR2 SVGEGT. Deletions cut 2 bases from V and 1 base from J, with 2 bases between. The CDR3 region is CASSYANTEAFF. Here the CDR3 DNA reads TGTGCCAGCAGTTACGCGAACACTGAAGCTTTCTTT.

Many counts were recorded for this clonotype. The chain is built from TRBV19 and TRBJ1-6; unclear D gene. V was pared by 3 bases and J by 3 bases, with 9 bases between. Germline CDR1 reads LNHDA; CDR2 reads SQIVND (reference sequence). CDR3 length: 15 residues. CDR3 nucleotides: TGTGCCAGTAGTATGGACCGAAGCTATAATTCACCCCTCCACTTT. It yields the protein CASSMDRSYNSPLHF.

There are many counts of this clonotype. The J gene is TRBJ1-4, the V gene TRBV7-9; D remains ambiguous. Germline values: CDR1 SEHNR, CDR2 FQNEAQ (reference sequence). V lost 5 bases and J 7 bases, leaving 14 bases between the germline ends. The CDR3 sequence is 14 residues long. CDR3 bases: TGTGCCAGCAGCCTCGTGGTTACGGGTGAAAAACTGTTTTTT. Protein sequence: CASSLVVTGEKLFF.

This clonotype was observed a handful of times. The chain uses TRBV5-1 and TRBJ1-1; no definite D call. The CDR3 runs 13 residues. The V gene's germline CDR1 is SGHRS and CDR2 YFSETQ. V lost 4 bases and J lost 0, with 7 bases in between. The CDR3 nucleotides are TGCGCCAGCAGCCCGACCTTGAACACTGAAGCTTTCTTT. It specifies CASSPTLNTEAFF.

Ten or more counts support this clonotype. This chain connects TRBV7-2 to TRBJ2-3; D perhaps matches TRBD1 (6 bases). V lost 4 bases to trimming and J lost 6 bases, with 14 bases between them. This CDR3 is built from 14 residues. Per germline, CDR1 SGHTA and CDR2 FQGNSA. CDR3 residues: CASSYRDQGDTQYF. In DNA, the CDR3 is TGTGCCAGCAGCTATAGGGACCAGGGGGATACGCAGTATTTT. Full variable domain (missing parts from reference TRBV7-2 and TRBJ2-3): GAGVSQSPSNKVTEKGKDVELRCDPISGHTALYWYRQSLGQGLEFLIYFQGNSAPDKSGLPSDRFSAERTGGSVSTLTIQRTQQEDSAVYLCASSYRDQGDTQYFGPGTRLTVL.

This clonotype was seen a single time. A read error likely explains this, since a far larger clone differs by one base. The chain couples TRBV6-5 to TRBJ1-2; 9 bases map to TRBD1. CDR3 length: 14 amino acids. The V and J ends lost 5 bases and 4 bases, in that order; junction bases with no gene match: 5. CDR1 is MNHEY and CDR2 is SVGAGI in the germline V gene. The DNA of the CDR3 is TGTGCCAGCAGTCCCGGGACAGGGCCCTATGGCTACACCTTC. Its translation: CASSPGTGPYGYTF.

This clonotype was seen at least ten times. The gene calls are TRBV7-9 and TRBJ2-7; 8 bases agree with TRBD2. The length of the CDR3 is 15 residues. Germline CDR1 SEHNR, CDR2 FQNEAQ (reference sequence). V gave up 2 bases and J gave up 5 bases; unmatched junction bases: 8. The CDR3 sequence is CASSLLSGGWNEQYF. The CDR3 coding sequence is TGTGCCAGCAGCTTACTCAGCGGGGGCTGGAACGAGCAGTACTTC.

Ten or more counts support this clonotype. The chain is built from TRBV4-1 and TRBJ2-1; D gene ambiguous. CDR1 and CDR2 (germline): MGHRA, YSYEKL. The CDR3 has 12 residues. Trimming cost V 4 bases and J 10 bases, with 11 bases left between them. CDR3: CASSPPRGEQFF. The CDR3 nucleotides are TGCGCCAGCAGCCCTCCCCGCGGCGAGCAGTTCTTC.

This clonotype was seen a handful of times. A far larger clone differs by one base, so this is likely a read error. The chain's CDR3 is CASSRLQGGYEQFF. The CDR3, as DNA: TGCGCCAGCAGCCGACTACAGGGAGGCTACGAGCAGTTCTTC. The chain links TRBV4-1 to TRBJ2-1, with D perhaps being TRBD1 or TRBD2 (6 bases each). The CDR3 consists of 14 residues. Deletions cut 4 bases from V and 10 bases from J, with 17 bases between. The germline CDR1 and CDR2 sequences are MGHRA and YSYEKL.

The chain carries TRBV11-2 and TRBJ2-7, with D possibly TRBD1 on 7 matching bases. The CDR3 has 13 residues. The ends were cut back, 7 bases at V and 2 bases at J, with 12 bases in the middle. In germline, CDR1 is SGHAT, CDR2 FQNNGV. CDR3 DNA sequence: TGTGCCAGCACGGGGGACAGAACCTACGAGCAGTACTTC. It encodes CASTGDRTYEQYF.

In its sample, this clonotype was seen many times. The chain couples TRBV19 to TRBJ1-2; 7 positions agree with TRBD1. CDR3 length: 17 residues. Looked up from germline, CDR1 is LNHDA and CDR2 is SQIVND (reference sequence). Trimming cost V 6 bases and J 0 bases; bases outside gene matches: 13. CDR3 loop: CASSPRGAHGSNYGYTF. The CDR3 nucleotides read TGTGCCAGTAGCCCCAGGGGGGCACATGGCTCTAACTATGGCTACACCTTC.

This clonotype occurred many times. V is TRBV20-1 and J is TRBJ1-5; D uncertain. Trimming pared 0 bases from V and 4 bases from J, leaving 7 bases between. Germline V gene lookup returns CDR1 DFQATT and CDR2 SNEGSKA (reference sequence). There are 13 residues in the CDR3. The CDR3 spells CSARDDGNQPQHF. The CDR3 DNA reads as TGCAGTGCTAGAGACGACGGGAATCAGCCCCAGCATTTT.

On this clonotype: This sequence may be a read error, since a much larger clone differs from it by one base. The chain carries TRBV27 and TRBJ2-7, with D perhaps being TRBD1 or TRBD2 (5 bases each). CDR1 and CDR2 (germline): MNHEY, SMNVEV (reference sequence). V gave up 3 bases and J gave up 7 bases, with 16 bases separating them. This CDR3 comprises 14 residues. The DNA for the CDR3 is TGTGCCAGCAGTTTTAACGGGGACCCGATTGAGCAGTACTTC. Translation gives CASSFNGDPIEQYF.

J is TRBJ2-1 and V is TRBV10-3, with D possibly being TRBD1 (5 bases). Germline V CDR1 and CDR2: ENHRY, SYGVKD. Trimming shortened V by 0 bases and J by 7 bases, and 10 bases separated the two germline ends. This CDR3 has 14 residues. CDR3 sequence (DNA): TGTGCCATCAGTGAGTCTATAAGGGGAAATGAGCAGTTCTTC. Translated, it gives CAISESIRGNEQFF.

This clonotype was counted ten times or more. This rearrangement joins TRBV12-3 or TRBV12-4 to TRBJ2-7, with 11 bases aligning to TRBD1. This CDR3 region has 16 residues. Losses at the gene ends were 4 bases for V and 5 bases for J; bases not matched to a gene: 10. The CDR3 DNA sequence: TGTGCCAGCAGTTCACCGCCGGACAGGGGGCATCACGAGCAGTACTTC. This translates into CASSSPPDRGHHEQYF.

There are many counts of this clonotype. The chain combines TRBV27 with TRBJ2-7, with D perhaps TRBD2 (5 bases). V shed 6 bases and J shed 6 bases, with 24 bases lying between them. The CDR3 spans 16 residues. CDR1 and CDR2 (germline): MNHEY, SMNVEV (reference sequence). The CDR3 is CASSPSTTGFFAEQYF. In DNA, the CDR3 is TGTGCCAGCAGCCCAAGCACCACGGGGTTTTTCGCCGAGCAGTACTTC.

This clonotype showed up many times. The V call is TRBV29-1, the J call TRBJ1-1, with D tentatively TRBD1 (6 bases). Germline CDR1 and CDR2: SQVTM and ANQGSEA. This CDR3 has 14 amino acids. Deletions cut 6 bases from V and 4 bases from J, with 18 bases between. The CDR3 DNA is TGCAGCGTCCGGACAGTACCGGCAGGCACTGAAGCTTTCTTT. It translates to CSVRTVPAGTEAFF.

The chain is built from TRBV5-1 and TRBJ2-3; the match to TRBD2 covers 7 bases. V shed 4 bases and J 2 bases; nucleotides not matched to a gene: 13. The germline gives CDR1 SGHRS, CDR2 YFSETQ. The CDR3 is made up of 17 amino acids. CDR3 residues: CASSPGLVLPFTDTQYF. Written as DNA, the CDR3 is TGCGCCAGCAGCCCAGGACTAGTTCTCCCCTTCACAGATACGCAGTATTTT.

Many counts were recorded for this clonotype. The CDR3 region has the DNA TGCGCCAGCAGCCGGGACAGGCTAGCCAACGTCCTGACTTTC. Amino acid sequence: CASSRDRLANVLTF. This chain links TRBV4-3 with TRBJ2-6; 8 bases are a match to TRBD1. V lost 4 bases to trimming and J lost 7 bases; unmatched junction nucleotides: 3. This CDR3 is built from 14 residues. From germline, CDR1 is LGHNA and CDR2 YSLEER.

Many counts were recorded for this clonotype. The rearrangement links TRBV28 to TRBJ1-5, with 9 bases fitting TRBD1. V dropped 6 bases and J dropped 5; count of bases not matched to a gene: 8. The CDR3 sequence is 15 residues long. Germline values: CDR1 MDHEN, CDR2 SYDVKM. The CDR3: CASRRERDRDQPQHF. The CDR3 DNA reads as TGTGCCAGCAGAAGGGAACGGGACAGGGATCAGCCCCAGCATTTT. Drawing the rest from reference TRBV28 and TRBJ1-5, the complete variable domain is DVKVTQSSRYLVKRTGEKVFLECVQDMDHENMFWYRQDPGLGLRLIYFSYDVKMKEKGDIPEGYSVSREKKERFSLILESASTNQTSMYLCASRRERDRDQPQHFGDGTRLSIL.

This clonotype was counted ten times or more. The V gene is TRBV27, the J gene TRBJ1-2; TRBD1 agrees at 8 bases. The junction had 6 bases not matched to a gene; V was cut back by 4 bases and J by 8 bases. Per the germline V gene, CDR1 is MNHEY and CDR2 is SMNVEV (reference sequence). This CDR3 has 13 residues. CDR3 amino acids: CASSSGQGEGYTF. Here the CDR3 DNA reads TGTGCCAGCAGTTCTGGACAGGGCGAGGGCTACACCTTC.

This clonotype was counted at least ten times. The chain uses TRBV27 and TRBJ1-4; the match to TRBD1 covers 8 bases. The ends lost 7 bases at V and 13 bases at J; junction bases unmatched: 23. This CDR3 is 17 amino acids long. Germline loops: CDR1 MNHEY, CDR2 SMNVEV (reference sequence). CDR3: CASTSRGRGLRGKRLFF. CDR3 sequence (DNA): TGTGCCAGCACTTCTCGGGGCAGGGGGCTCAGGGGAAAGCGACTGTTTTTT.

This clonotype was counted ten times or more. This chain uses TRBV2 with TRBJ2-7; D gene ambiguous. CDR1 and CDR2 from the germline V gene are SNHLY and FYNNEI. The CDR3 contains 14 residues. V was trimmed by 3 bases and J by 4 bases, leaving 13 bases between them. The CDR3 DNA reads TGTGCCAGCAGTGAGGCTAGGTTCCCATACGAGCAGTACTTC. It specifies CASSEARFPYEQYF. Filled out from reference TRBV2 and TRBJ2-7, the complete variable domain reads EPEVTQTPSHQVTQMGQEVILRCVPISNHLYFYWYRQILGQKVEFLVSFYNNEISEKSEIFDDQFSVERPDGSNFTLKIRSTKLEDSAMYFCASSEARFPYEQYFGPGTRLTVT.

Comment on this clonotype: A far larger clone is one nucleotide away, so this likely arose from a read error. V and J are TRBV13 and TRBJ2-1, with 9 bases identical to TRBD2. J gave up 6 bases and V 2 bases, and 8 bases lay outside the gene matches. Per the germline V gene, CDR1 is PRHDT and CDR2 is FYEKMQ (reference sequence). The CDR3 length is 16 residues. The CDR3 sequence is CASSLSAGGFLNEQFF. The CDR3 DNA reads as TGTGCCAGCAGCTTAAGTGCGGGGGGGTTCCTCAATGAGCAGTTCTTC.

This clonotype occurred many times. V gene TRBV12-3 or TRBV12-4 combines with J gene TRBJ2-1, with D tentatively TRBD2 (6 bases). The ends were cut back, 3 bases at V and 8 bases at J, with 17 bases in the middle. There are 15 residues in the CDR3. For the CDR3, the DNA is TGTGCCAGCAGTTTGCTGCGGGGCCTTACCGATGAGCAGTTCTTC. This codes for CASSLLRGLTDEQFF.

This clonotype was counted many times. This chain links TRBV29-1 with TRBJ1-4; D is unclear. V lost 3 bases, J lost 8 bases, and 10 bases lay in between. The CDR3 consists of 12 residues. The germline CDR1 and CDR2 sequences are SQVTM and ANQGSEA. The CDR3 spells CSVDNLGEKLFF. DNA for the CDR3: TGCAGCGTTGATAACTTGGGAGAAAAACTGTTTTTT.

This clonotype was observed many times. This chain connects TRBV7-2 to TRBJ2-7, with TRBD1 matching 11 bases. Germline CDR1 is SGHTA and CDR2 is FQGNSA. This CDR3 is 15 amino acids long. V shed 5 bases, J shed 4 bases, and the junction held 7 bases outside the gene matches. The CDR3 DNA is TGTGCCAGCAGCCGGACCGGGACAGGGGGGTACGAGCAGTACTTC. This gives the protein CASSRTGTGGYEQYF.